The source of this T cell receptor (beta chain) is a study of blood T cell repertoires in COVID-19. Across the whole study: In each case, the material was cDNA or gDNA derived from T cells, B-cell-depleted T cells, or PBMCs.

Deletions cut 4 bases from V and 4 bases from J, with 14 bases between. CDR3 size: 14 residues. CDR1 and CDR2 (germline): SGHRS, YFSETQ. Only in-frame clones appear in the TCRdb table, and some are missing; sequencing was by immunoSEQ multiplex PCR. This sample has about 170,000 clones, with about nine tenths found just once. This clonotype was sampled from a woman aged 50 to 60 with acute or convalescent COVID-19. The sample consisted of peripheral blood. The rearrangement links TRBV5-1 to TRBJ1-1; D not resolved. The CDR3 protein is CASSLLEVGTEAFF. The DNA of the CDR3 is TGCGCCAGCAGCCTTCTCGAGGTCGGCACTGAAGCTTTCTTT.